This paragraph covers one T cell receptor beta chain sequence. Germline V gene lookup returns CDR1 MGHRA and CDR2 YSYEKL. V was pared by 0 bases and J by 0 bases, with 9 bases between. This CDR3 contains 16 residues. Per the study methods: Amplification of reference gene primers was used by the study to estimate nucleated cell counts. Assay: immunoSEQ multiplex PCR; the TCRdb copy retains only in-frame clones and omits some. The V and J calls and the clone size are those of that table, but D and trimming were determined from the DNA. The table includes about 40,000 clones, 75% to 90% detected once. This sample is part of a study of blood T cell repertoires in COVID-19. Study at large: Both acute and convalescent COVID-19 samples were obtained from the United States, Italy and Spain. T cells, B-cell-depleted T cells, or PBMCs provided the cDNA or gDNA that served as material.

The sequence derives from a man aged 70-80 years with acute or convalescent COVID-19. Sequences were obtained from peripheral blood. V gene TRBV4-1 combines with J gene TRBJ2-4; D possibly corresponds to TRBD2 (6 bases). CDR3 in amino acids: CASSQDLALAKNIQYF. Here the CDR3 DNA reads TGCGCCAGCAGCCAAGACCTAGCGTTAGCCAAAAACATTCAGTACTTC.